These 5 T cell receptor beta chains came from one sample sequenced in a study of blood T cell repertoires in COVID-19. Sequenced by immunoSEQ multiplex PCR; TCRdb stores in-frame clones only, minus some. The sample carries approximately 45,000 clones, about nine tenths recorded once. Source material: peripheral blood. Receptor source: a man aged 70-80 years with acute or convalescent COVID-19.

This clone was detected once. The rearrangement links TRBV27 to TRBJ2-7, with D possibly TRBD1 on 6 matching bases. This CDR3 spans 15 amino acids. V was pared by 4 bases and J by 4 bases, with 17 bases between. Germline lookup yields CDR1 MNHEY and CDR2 SMNVEV (reference sequence). CDR3 nucleotide sequence: TGTGCCAGCAGTTCCGGGACACCTGGGAGATACGAGCAGTACTTC. This encodes CASSSGTPGRYEQYF.

The V call is TRBV29-1, the J call TRBJ2-3; a weak D match, TRBD1 (5 bases). V gave up 3 bases and J gave up 2 bases, with 12 bases separating them. The CDR3 loop spans 14 amino acids. Germline values: CDR1 SQVTM, CDR2 ANQGSEA. CDR3 sequence (DNA): TGCAGCGTTGAGGGCAGGGCGAACACAGATACGCAGTATTTT. Its translation: CSVEGRANTDTQYF.

This sequence joins TRBV11-3 and TRBJ2-3, with 8 bases aligning to TRBD2. The CDR3 is 15 amino acids. Germline CDR1 reads SGHNT; CDR2 reads YENEEA. Losses at the gene ends were 1 base for V and 2 bases for J; bases not matched to a gene: 2. CDR3 sequence: CASSLGRGATDTQYF. DNA of the CDR3: TGTGCCAGCAGCTTAGGGCGGGGGGCCACAGATACGCAGTATTTT. The complete variable domain, with remaining parts taken from reference TRBV11-3 and TRBJ2-3, reads EAGVVQSPRYKIIEKKQPVAFWCNPISGHNTLYWYLQNLGQGPELLIRYENEEAVDDSQLPKDRFSAERLKGVDSTLKIQPAELGDSAVYLCASSLGRGATDTQYFGPGTRLTVL.

This chain uses TRBV9 with TRBJ1-4, with D possibly being TRBD1 (6 bases). From germline, CDR1 is SGDLS and CDR2 YYNGEE. The CDR3 is 15 residues long. The V end lost 0 bases, the J end lost 5 bases, and 11 bases lay between the germline ends. The CDR3 sequence is CASSVEGRGNEKLFF. The DNA for the CDR3 is TGTGCCAGCAGCGTAGAAGGGAGGGGGAATGAAAAACTGTTTTTT.

The chain recombines TRBV9 with TRBJ2-7, with D hard to call. V was trimmed by 4 bases and J by 3 bases, leaving 14 bases between them. Germline V lookup: CDR1 SGDLS, CDR2 YYNGEE. CDR3 length equals 14 residues. Here the CDR3 reads CASSPRDTVYEQYF. DNA of the CDR3: TGTGCCAGCAGCCCACGAGATACAGTCTACGAGCAGTACTTC.